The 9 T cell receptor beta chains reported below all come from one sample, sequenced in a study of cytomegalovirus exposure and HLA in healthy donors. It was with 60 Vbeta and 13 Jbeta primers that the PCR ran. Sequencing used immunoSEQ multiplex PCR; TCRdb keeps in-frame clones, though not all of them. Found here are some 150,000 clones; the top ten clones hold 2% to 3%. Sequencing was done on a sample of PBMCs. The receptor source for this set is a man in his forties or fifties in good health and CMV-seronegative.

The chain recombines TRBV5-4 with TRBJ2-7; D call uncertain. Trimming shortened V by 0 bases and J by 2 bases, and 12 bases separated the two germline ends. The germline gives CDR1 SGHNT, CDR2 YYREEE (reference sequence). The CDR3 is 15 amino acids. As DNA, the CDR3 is TGTGCCAGCAGCTTGGACAGCACCAGCCCCTACGAGCAGTACTTC. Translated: CASSLDSTSPYEQYF.

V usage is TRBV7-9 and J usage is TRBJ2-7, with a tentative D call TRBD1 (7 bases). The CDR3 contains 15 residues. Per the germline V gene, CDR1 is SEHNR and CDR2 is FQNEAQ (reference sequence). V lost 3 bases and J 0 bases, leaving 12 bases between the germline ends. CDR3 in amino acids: CASSFHRGLSYEQYF. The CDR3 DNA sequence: TGTGCCAGCAGCTTCCACAGGGGACTCTCCTACGAGCAGTACTTC. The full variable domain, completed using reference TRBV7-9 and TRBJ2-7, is DTGVSQNPRHKITKRGQNVTFRCDPISEHNRLYWYRQTLGQGPEFLTYFQNEAQLEKSRLLSDRFSAERPKGSFSTLEIQRTEQGDSAMYLCASSFHRGLSYEQYFGPGTRLTVT.

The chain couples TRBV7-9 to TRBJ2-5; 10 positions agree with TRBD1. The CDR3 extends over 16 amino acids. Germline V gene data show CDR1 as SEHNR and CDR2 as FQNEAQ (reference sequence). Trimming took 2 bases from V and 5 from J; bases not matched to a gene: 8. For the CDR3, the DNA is TGTGCCAGCAGCTTACCCCGGACAGGGGGTGCGGAGACCCAGTACTTC. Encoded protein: CASSLPRTGGAETQYF. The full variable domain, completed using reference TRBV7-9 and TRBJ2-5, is DTGVSQNPRHKITKRGQNVTFRCDPISEHNRLYWYRQTLGQGPEFLTYFQNEAQLEKSRLLSDRFSAERPKGSFSTLEIQRTEQGDSAMYLCASSLPRTGGAETQYFGPGTRLLVL.

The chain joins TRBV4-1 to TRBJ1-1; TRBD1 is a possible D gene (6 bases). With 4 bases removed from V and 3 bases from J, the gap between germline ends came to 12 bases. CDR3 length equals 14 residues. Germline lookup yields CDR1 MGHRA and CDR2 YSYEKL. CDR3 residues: CASSRQVGDTEAFF. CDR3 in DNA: TGCGCCAGCAGCCGACAGGTCGGGGACACTGAAGCTTTCTTT.

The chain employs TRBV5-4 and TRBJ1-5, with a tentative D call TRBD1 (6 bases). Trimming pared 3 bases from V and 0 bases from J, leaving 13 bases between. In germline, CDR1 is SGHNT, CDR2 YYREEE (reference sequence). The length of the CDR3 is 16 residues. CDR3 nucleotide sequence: TGTGCCAGCAGCTCCACGGGGGGGCCTAGCAATCAGCCCCAGCATTTT. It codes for CASSSTGGPSNQPQHF.

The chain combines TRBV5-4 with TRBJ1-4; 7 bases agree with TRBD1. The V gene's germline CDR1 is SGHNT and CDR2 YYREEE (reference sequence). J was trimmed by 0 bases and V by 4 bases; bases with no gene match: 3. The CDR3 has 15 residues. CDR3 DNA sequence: TGTGCCAGCAGCCAACAGGGGCCAACTAATGAAAAACTGTTTTTT. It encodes CASSQQGPTNEKLFF. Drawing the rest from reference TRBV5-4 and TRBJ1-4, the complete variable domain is ETGVTQSPTHLIKTRGQQVTLRCSSQSGHNTVSWYQQALGQGPQFIFQYYREEENGRGNFPPRFSGLQFPNYSSELNVNALELDDSALYLCASSQQGPTNEKLFFGSGTQLSVL.

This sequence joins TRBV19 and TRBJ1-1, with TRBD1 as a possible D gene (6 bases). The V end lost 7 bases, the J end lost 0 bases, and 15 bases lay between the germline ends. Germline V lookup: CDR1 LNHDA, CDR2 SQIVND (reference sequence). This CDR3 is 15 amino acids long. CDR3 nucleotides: TGTGCCAGTATGGAGAAGGGACACATGAACACTGAAGCTTTCTTT. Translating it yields CASMEKGHMNTEAFF.

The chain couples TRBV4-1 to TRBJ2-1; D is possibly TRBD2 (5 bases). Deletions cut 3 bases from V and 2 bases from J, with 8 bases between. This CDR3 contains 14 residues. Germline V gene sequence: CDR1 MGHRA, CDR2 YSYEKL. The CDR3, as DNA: TGCGCCAGCAGCCACGGCGGGCCCTACAATGAGCAGTTCTTC. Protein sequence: CASSHGGPYNEQFF.

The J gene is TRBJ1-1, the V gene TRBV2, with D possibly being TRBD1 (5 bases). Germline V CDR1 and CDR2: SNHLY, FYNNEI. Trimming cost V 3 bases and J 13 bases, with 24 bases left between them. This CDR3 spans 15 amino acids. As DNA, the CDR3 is TGTGCCAGCAGTGAGGGAGTAGGACCGCCGGGGAGGGGTTTCTTT. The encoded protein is CASSEGVGPPGRGFF.